This paragraph reports one T cell receptor (beta chain). Its target is unknown. Libraries were prepared by immunoSEQ multiplex PCR; TCRdb keeps only in-frame clonotypes and omits some of them. This table holds about 40,000 clones, less than 95% found once. This record belongs to a study of T cells in tuberculosis. Overall study context: IGRA-negative adolescents, IGRA-positive adolescents with latent tuberculosis and adults with active tuberculosis formed this South African cohort.

CDR3 length: 16 amino acids. The ends were cut back, 3 bases at V and 7 bases at J, with 19 bases in the middle. Germline lookup yields CDR1 SGDLS and CDR2 YYNGEE. Broader study findings: Smaller alpha distances in active tuberculosis partly reflected shorter CDR3-alpha lengths.

Indicated time point: new active TB diagnosis, blood taken before or within 7 days of starting treatment. HIV-seronegative South African adults aged 18 years or older had newly diagnosed active tuberculosis. V usage is TRBV9 and J usage is TRBJ1-4; TRBD1 might be the D (6 bases). The material was PBMCs, obtained at tuberculosis diagnosis. The receptor was derived from an adult with tuberculosis. The CDR3 reads CASSDSGEGLGEKLFF. CDR3 coding DNA: TGTGCCAGCAGCGACTCAGGGGAGGGATTGGGTGAAAAACTGTTTTTT.